This entry lists 21 T cell receptor beta chains sequenced from one sample in a study of blood T cell repertoires in COVID-19. Clones were sequenced by immunoSEQ multiplex PCR, and TCRdb holds only the in-frame ones, with some missing. The table shows around 77,000 clones, with approximately 89% occurring only once. The material sequenced was peripheral blood. Source of these receptors: a man older than 75 with acute or convalescent COVID-19.

The CDR3 reads CATAPGNSYEQYF. The DNA of the CDR3 is TGTGCCACAGCCCCAGGGAACTCCTACGAGCAGTACTTC. This rearrangement joins TRBV6-6 to TRBJ2-7; a weak D match, TRBD1 (5 bases). The V end was cut by 10 bases, the J end by 0 bases, with 13 bases between. This CDR3 region has 13 residues. Germline lookup yields CDR1 MNHNY and CDR2 SVGAGI (reference sequence).

This sequence joins TRBV25-1 and TRBJ2-3, with a tentative D call TRBD2 (5 bases). Germline V gene data show CDR1 as MGHDK and CDR2 as SYGVNS. V was shortened by 2 bases and J by 0 bases, with 6 bases between the two germline ends. CDR3 length equals 14 residues. In DNA, the CDR3 is TGTGCCAGCAGTGAACGGACTAGCACAGATACGCAGTATTTT. Translated: CASSERTSTDTQYF.

The J gene is TRBJ1-3, the V gene TRBV18; TRBD1 aligns across 7 bases. The CDR3 runs to 15 residues. Germline V gene lookup returns CDR1 KGHSH and CDR2 LQKENI. The J segment lost 0 bases and the V segment lost 3 bases, leaving 2 bases of the junction unmatched. The CDR3 protein is CASSPDRNSGNTIYF. In DNA, the CDR3 is TGTGCCAGCTCACCGGACAGGAACTCTGGAAACACCATATATTTT.

The chain combines TRBV6-5 with TRBJ1-1; possibly TRBD1 for D (6 bases). Germline V gives CDR1 MNHEY, CDR2 SVGAGI. The CDR3 is 14 residues long. Trimming removed 5 bases from V and 2 bases from J, with 12 bases in between. DNA for the CDR3: TGTGCCAGCAGTCCTTTGGACAGAAACACTGAAGCTTTCTTT. It specifies CASSPLDRNTEAFF.

The chain employs TRBV7-2 and TRBJ2-1; tentative D call: TRBD2 (6 bases). This CDR3 comprises 17 residues. The V gene lost 2 bases and the J gene lost 8 bases, with 22 bases spanning the gap. Germline-derived CDR1 and CDR2 are SGHTA and FQGNSA. The chain's CDR3 is CASSLYPRNGGKDEQFF. CDR3 bases: TGTGCCAGCAGCTTATATCCCCGGAACGGGGGTAAGGATGAGCAGTTCTTC.

The V call is TRBV4-2, the J call TRBJ2-2, with 8 bases identical to TRBD2. The trim removed 1 base at V and 4 bases at J, leaving 5 bases unmatched. This CDR3 is built from 16 residues. Germline V gene lookup returns CDR1 LGHNA and CDR2 YNFKEQ. The CDR3 loop is CASSQGRGAATGELFF. For the CDR3, the DNA is TGTGCCAGCAGCCAAGGGCGGGGGGCGGCCACCGGGGAGCTGTTTTTT.

This clone was seen more than once but under ten times. CDR3 residues: CSVEVNGNTEAFF. The CDR3 DNA follows: TGCAGCGTTGAAGTTAACGGGAACACTGAAGCTTTCTTT. The J gene is TRBJ1-1, the V gene TRBV29-1; no definite D call. This CDR3 contains 13 residues. V was trimmed by 1 base and J by 1 base, leaving 7 bases between them. Per the germline V gene, CDR1 is SQVTM and CDR2 is ANQGSEA.

This sequence joins TRBV6-6 and TRBJ1-6, with D tentatively TRBD1 (5 bases). This CDR3 is built from 15 residues. Germline lookup yields CDR1 MNHNY and CDR2 SVGAGI (reference sequence). The germline V and J ends were trimmed by 5 bases and 9 bases, with 17 bases remaining between them. CDR3 nucleotides: TGTGCCAGCAGTGACCCTGACGGGGGAAGTTCACCCCTCCACTTT. It translates to CASSDPDGGSSPLHF.

The V gene is TRBV6-5, the J gene TRBJ2-5; 7 bases match TRBD2. The V gene's germline CDR1 is MNHEY and CDR2 SVGAGI. The CDR3 spans 12 residues. Trimming took 5 bases from V and 6 from J; bases not matched to a gene: 3. Here the CDR3 DNA reads TGTGCCAGCAGTCCGGGGGGTAAGACCCAGTACTTC. It is translated as CASSPGGKTQYF.

The rearrangement joins TRBV7-2 to TRBJ2-2; tentatively, D is TRBD2 (6 bases). Germline V gene lookup returns CDR1 SGHTA and CDR2 FQGNSA. Between the trimmed V and J ends, which lost 5 bases and 6 bases, there was a span of 13 bases. The length of the CDR3 is 14 residues. The CDR3 region has the DNA TGTGCCAGCAGCGAATCCCTAGCGTCCGGGGAGCTGTTTTTT. It encodes CASSESLASGELFF.

This chain links TRBV12-2 with TRBJ2-5; the D call of TRBD2 is as the table states it, not checked on the DNA. TRBV12-2 is a recognized pseudogene. CDR3 length equals 20 residues. The CDR3 loop is CASRFAKTSGGAVIVETQYF. Written as DNA, the CDR3 is TGTGCAAGTCGCTTTGCCAAAACTAGCGGGGGGGCCGTTATAGTGGAGACCCAGTACTTC.

V and J are TRBV30 and TRBJ1-5; 7 positions match TRBD1. V lost 3 bases to trimming and J lost 7 bases; unmatched junction nucleotides: 6. There are 13 residues in the CDR3. From germline, CDR1 is GTSNPN and CDR2 SVGIG (reference sequence). This CDR3 reads CAWSLTGRQPQHF. CDR3 DNA: TGTGCCTGGAGCCTGACAGGGCGACAGCCCCAGCATTTT.

This clone was counted a few times. This chain connects TRBV10-2 to TRBJ2-3; TRBD2 matches at 8 bases. There are 17 residues in the CDR3. V shed 3 bases, J shed 6 bases, and the junction held 14 bases outside the gene matches. CDR1 and CDR2 (germline): WSHSY, SAAADI. In nucleotides, the CDR3 is TGCGCCAGCAGTGATATCAGCGGGGGCGGTGGCCTCGATACGCAGTATTTT. Amino acids: CASSDISGGGGLDTQYF.

The chain is built from TRBV19 and TRBJ2-2; 10 bases align to TRBD1. The CDR3 spans 16 residues. Trimming cost V 11 bases and J 4 bases; bases outside gene matches: 13. In germline, CDR1 is LNHDA, CDR2 SQIVND (reference sequence). The CDR3 region has the DNA TGTGCCGCCTCAGGGACCGGGACAGGGGTCACCGGGGAGCTGTTTTTT. It codes for CAASGTGTGVTGELFF.

This clone was observed once. V is TRBV5-5 and J is TRBJ1-1; D call uncertain. CDR1 and CDR2 from the germline V gene are SGHKS and YYEKEE (reference sequence). This CDR3 contains 16 residues. Trimming took 4 bases from V and 1 from J, leaving 17 bases between them. The DNA of the CDR3 is TGTGCCAGCAGCCCGAGCGGGCAGAGACCGAACACTGAAGCTTTCTTT. This translates into CASSPSGQRPNTEAFF.

The chain uses TRBV30 and TRBJ1-6; 7 nucleotides agree with TRBD1. The CDR3 runs 13 residues. CDR1 is GTSNPN and CDR2 is SVGIG in the germline V gene (reference sequence). Trimming removed 7 bases from V and 7 bases from J; junction bases left unmatched: 7. CDR3 sequence (DNA): TGTGCCTTGACAGGGCTGAGAAATTCACCCCTCCACTTT. Translation gives CALTGLRNSPLHF.

This chain uses TRBV19 with TRBJ2-5; possible D gene TRBD1, 6 bases. The germline V and J ends were trimmed by 1 base and 5 bases, with 11 bases remaining between them. This CDR3 is 14 amino acids long. Germline V gene data show CDR1 as LNHDA and CDR2 as SQIVND (reference sequence). For the CDR3, the DNA is TGTGCCAGTAGTATAGGGGGGCGATGGGAGACCCAGTACTTC. It codes for CASSIGGRWETQYF.

This chain uses TRBV9 with TRBJ2-3, with 9 bases identical to TRBD2. In germline, CDR1 is SGDLS, CDR2 YYNGEE. V lost 0 bases and J lost 0; bases outside the gene matches: 20. The CDR3 length is 22 residues. CDR3 sequence reads: CASSVEDGPRGGLMRSTDTQYF. The CDR3 DNA is TGTGCCAGCAGCGTAGAGGACGGTCCGCGGGGGGGCCTTATGCGTAGCACAGATACGCAGTATTTT.

The chain recombines TRBV29-1 with TRBJ2-1, with TRBD1 as a possible D gene (6 bases). The germline gives CDR1 SQVTM, CDR2 ANQGSEA. The CDR3 length is 13 residues. V lost 3 bases to trimming and J lost 9 bases, with 15 bases between them. This CDR3 reads CSVDGDTRGEQFF. The CDR3 region has the DNA TGCAGCGTTGATGGGGACACCAGGGGTGAGCAGTTCTTC.

The chain combines TRBV1 with TRBJ1-2; TRBD1, as called in the table, went unchecked against the DNA. TRBV1 is a pseudogene segment. The CDR3 runs 14 residues. The CDR3 region has the DNA TGCACCAGCAGCCCCGGACAGGGGGTCGATGGCTACACCTTC. Translating it yields CTSSPGQGVDGYTF.

This chain connects TRBV4-3 to TRBJ1-1; D is ambiguous. The V end lost 0 bases, the J end lost 6 bases, and 14 bases lay between the germline ends. This CDR3 has 15 amino acids. Germline CDR1 and CDR2: LGHNA and YSLEER. In DNA form, the CDR3 reads TGCGCCAGCAGCCAAGAAGGAGCGAGGGCCTCTGAAGCTTTCTTT. It codes for CASSQEGARASEAFF.